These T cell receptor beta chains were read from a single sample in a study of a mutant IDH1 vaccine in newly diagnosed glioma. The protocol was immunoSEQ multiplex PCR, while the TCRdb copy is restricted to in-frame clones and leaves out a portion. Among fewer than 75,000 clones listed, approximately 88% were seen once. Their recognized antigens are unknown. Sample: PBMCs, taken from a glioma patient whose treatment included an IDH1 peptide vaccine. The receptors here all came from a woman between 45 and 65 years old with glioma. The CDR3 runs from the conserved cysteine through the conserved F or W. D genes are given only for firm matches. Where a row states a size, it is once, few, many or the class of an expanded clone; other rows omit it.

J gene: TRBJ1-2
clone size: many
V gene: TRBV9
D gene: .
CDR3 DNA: TGTGCCAGCAGTCATTCTCCGGGTGAGGCGGGCTATGGCTACACCTTC
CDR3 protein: CASSHSPGEAGYGYTF

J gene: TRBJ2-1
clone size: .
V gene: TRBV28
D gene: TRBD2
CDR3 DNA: TGTGCCAGCAGTTCGAGGACTAGCCCCAATGAGCAGTTCTTC
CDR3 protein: CASSSRTSPNEQFF

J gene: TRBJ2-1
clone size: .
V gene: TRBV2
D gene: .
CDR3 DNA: TGTGCCAGCATTTCCTACAATGAGCAGTTCTTC
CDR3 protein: CASISYNEQFF

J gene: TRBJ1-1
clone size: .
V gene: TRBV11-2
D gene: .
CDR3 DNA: TGTGCCAGCACCTTAAGAGCACCGACAGGGAACACTGAAGCTTTCTTT
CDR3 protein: CASTLRAPTGNTEAFF

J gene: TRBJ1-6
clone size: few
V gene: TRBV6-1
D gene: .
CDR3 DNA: TGTGCCAGCAGTGAAGTTGGCGGGGGGTCCTATAATTCACCCCTCCACTTT
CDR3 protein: CASSEVGGGSYNSPLHF

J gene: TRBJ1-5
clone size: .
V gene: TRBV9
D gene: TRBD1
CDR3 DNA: TGTGCCAGCAGCGGGGGACAGAGCAATCAGCCCCAGCATTTT
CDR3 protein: CASSGGQSNQPQHF

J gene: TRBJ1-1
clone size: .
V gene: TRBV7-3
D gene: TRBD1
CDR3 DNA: TGTGCCAGCAGCCCCGTAAGCGGGACAGGGAACACTGAAGCTTTCTTT
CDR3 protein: CASSPVSGTGNTEAFF

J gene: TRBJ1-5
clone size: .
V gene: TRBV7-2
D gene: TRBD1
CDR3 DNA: TGTGCCAGCAGCCATCCGGGACAGGGAGATCAGCCCCAGCATTTT
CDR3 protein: CASSHPGQGDQPQHF

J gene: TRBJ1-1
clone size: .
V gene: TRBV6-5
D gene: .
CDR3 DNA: TGTGCCAGCAGTTACTCGCAGAGAGTAAACACTGAAGCTTTCTTT
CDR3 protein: CASSYSQRVNTEAFF

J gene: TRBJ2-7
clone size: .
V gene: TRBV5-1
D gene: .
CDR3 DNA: TGCGCCAGCAGCTTGGCGACCGGCTACGAGCAGTACTTC
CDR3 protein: CASSLATGYEQYF

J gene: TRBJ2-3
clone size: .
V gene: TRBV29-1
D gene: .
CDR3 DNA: TGCAGCCTGGGTAGACGAGGAGATACGCAGTATTTT
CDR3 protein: CSLGRRGDTQYF

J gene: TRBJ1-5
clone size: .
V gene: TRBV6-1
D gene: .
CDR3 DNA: TGTGCCAGCAGCAGCCGGGACAAGAGCAATCAGCCCCAGCATTTT
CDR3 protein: CASSSRDKSNQPQHF

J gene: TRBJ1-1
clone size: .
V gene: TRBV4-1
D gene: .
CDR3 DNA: TGCGCCAGCAGCCAAGGCGTCAGGGGGAACACTGAAGCTTTCTTT
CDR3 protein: CASSQGVRGNTEAFF

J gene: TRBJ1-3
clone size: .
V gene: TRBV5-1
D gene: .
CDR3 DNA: TGCGCCAGCAGCCCAACTGACTCCTATTTGGGAAACACCATATATTTT
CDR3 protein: CASSPTDSYLGNTIYF

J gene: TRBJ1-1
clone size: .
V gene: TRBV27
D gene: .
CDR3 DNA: TGTGCCACCGCTGTAGGCGTGAACACTGAAGCTTTCTTT
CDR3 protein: CATAVGVNTEAFF

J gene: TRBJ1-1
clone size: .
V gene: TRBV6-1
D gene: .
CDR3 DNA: TGTGCCAGCAGTGAAGCGGTAGGGGCGGGCCTCGGGGCTTTCTTT
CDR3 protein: CASSEAVGAGLGAFF

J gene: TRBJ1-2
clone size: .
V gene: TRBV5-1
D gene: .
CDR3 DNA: TGCGCCAGCAGCTTGATCGCGGACGGCTTCTATGGCTACACCTTC
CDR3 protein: CASSLIADGFYGYTF

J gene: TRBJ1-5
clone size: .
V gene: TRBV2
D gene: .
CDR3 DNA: TGTGCCAGCAGGACGGACGGTAGCAATCAGCCCCAGCATTTT
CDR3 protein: CASRTDGSNQPQHF

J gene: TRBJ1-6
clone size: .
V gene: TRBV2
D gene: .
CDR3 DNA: TGTGCCAGGGGGGGTAGGGAGAATTCACCCCTCCACTTT
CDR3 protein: CARGGRENSPLHF

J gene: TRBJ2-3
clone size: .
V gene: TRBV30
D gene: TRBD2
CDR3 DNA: TGTGCCTGGAGTGGGACTAGCGGGGATACGCAGTATTTT
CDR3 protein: CAWSGTSGDTQYF

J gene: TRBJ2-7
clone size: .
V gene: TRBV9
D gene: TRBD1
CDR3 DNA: TGTGCCAGCAGCGTGGACAGGGGCGTGCAGTACTTC
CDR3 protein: CASSVDRGVQYF

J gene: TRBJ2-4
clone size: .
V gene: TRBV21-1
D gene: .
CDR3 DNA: TGTGCCAGCAGCAAAGCAGGGGGTCGATTAGCCAAAAACATTCAGTACTTC
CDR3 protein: CASSKAGGRLAKNIQYF

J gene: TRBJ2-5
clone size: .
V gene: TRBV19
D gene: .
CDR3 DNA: TGTGCCAGTAGTACCGGTGGACGGGGAATCCAAGAGACCCAGTACTTC
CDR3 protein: CASSTGGRGIQETQYF

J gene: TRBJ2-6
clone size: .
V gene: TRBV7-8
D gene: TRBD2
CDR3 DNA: TGTGCCAGCAGCCGGGACTACTACTCTGGGGCCAACGTCCTGACTTTC
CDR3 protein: CASSRDYYSGANVLTF

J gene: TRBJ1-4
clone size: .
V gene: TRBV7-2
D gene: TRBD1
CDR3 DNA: TGTGCCAGCAGCTTAGCCGGGCCCCGAGGACAGGGTAATGAAAAACTGTTTTTT
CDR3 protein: CASSLAGPRGQGNEKLFF

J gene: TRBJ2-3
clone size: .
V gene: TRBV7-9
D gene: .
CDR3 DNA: TGTGCCAGCAGCTTATACGGGTACGGGACAAACGGGTCAGATACGCAGTATTTT
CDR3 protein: CASSLYGYGTNGSDTQYF

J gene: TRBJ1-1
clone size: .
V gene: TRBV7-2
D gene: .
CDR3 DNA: TGTGCCAGCAGCCGGGGGACTGAAGCTTTCTTT
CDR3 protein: CASSRGTEAFF

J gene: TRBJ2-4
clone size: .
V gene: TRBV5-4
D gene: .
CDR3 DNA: TGTGCCAGCAGCTTGGGGGGCGTCAAAAACATTCAGTACTTC
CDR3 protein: CASSLGGVKNIQYF

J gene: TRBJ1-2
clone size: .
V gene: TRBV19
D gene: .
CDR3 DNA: TGTGCCAGTAGTGAACAGGGCCCTGGCACCTTC
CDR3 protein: CASSEQGPGTF

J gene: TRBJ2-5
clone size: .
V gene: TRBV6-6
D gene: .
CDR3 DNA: TGTGCCAGCAGTTACTCGTCAGAGACCCAGTACTTC
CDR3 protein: CASSYSSETQYF

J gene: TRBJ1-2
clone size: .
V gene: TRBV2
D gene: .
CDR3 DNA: TGTGCCAGCAGTGCCCAGGGTGGCTACACCTTC
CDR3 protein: CASSAQGGYTF

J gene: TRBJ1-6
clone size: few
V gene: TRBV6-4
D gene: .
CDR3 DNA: TGTGCCAGCACCCCAAGTCCGGGTAATTCACCCCTCCACTTT
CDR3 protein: CASTPSPGNSPLHF

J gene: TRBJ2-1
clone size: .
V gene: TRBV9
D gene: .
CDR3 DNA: TGTGCCAGCAGCGAGGGGAGCTCCTACAATGAGCAGTTCTTC
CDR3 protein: CASSEGSSYNEQFF

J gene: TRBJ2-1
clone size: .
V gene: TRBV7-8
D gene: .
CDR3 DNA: TGTGCCAGCAGCTACGACTACAATGAGCAGTTCTTC
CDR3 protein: CASSYDYNEQFF

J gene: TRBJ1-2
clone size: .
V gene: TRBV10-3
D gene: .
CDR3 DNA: TGTGCCATCACCCCAGGCCGGTCAGAACCCAATGCTAACTATGGCTACACCTTC
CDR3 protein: CAITPGRSEPNANYGYTF

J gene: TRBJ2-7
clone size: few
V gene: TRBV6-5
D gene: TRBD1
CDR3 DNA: TGTGCCAGCAGCTTTGACAGGGGCCACGAGCAGTACTTC
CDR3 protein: CASSFDRGHEQYF

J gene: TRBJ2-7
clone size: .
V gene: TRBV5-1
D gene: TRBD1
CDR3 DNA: TGCGCCAGCAGCTTGTGGGACAGGGTGAACGAGCAGTACTTC
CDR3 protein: CASSLWDRVNEQYF

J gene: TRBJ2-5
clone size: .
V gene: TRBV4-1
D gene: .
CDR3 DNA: TGCGCCAGCAGCCAAGCTAGCCAGGTAGAGACCCAGTACTTC
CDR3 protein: CASSQASQVETQYF

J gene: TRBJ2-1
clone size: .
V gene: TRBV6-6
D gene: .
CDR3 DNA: TGTGCCAGCAGTTACTCGAGCTCCCGGTCCGCCAATGAGCAGTTCTTC
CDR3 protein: CASSYSSSRSANEQFF

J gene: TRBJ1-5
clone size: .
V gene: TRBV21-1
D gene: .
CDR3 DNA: TGTGCCAGCAGCAAATCGGTGGGAGAGACTAATCAGCCCCAGCATTTT
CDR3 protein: CASSKSVGETNQPQHF

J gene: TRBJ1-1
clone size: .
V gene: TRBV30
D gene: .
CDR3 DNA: TGTGCCTGGAGGAGGGAAGACACTGAAGCTTTCTTT
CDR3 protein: CAWRREDTEAFF

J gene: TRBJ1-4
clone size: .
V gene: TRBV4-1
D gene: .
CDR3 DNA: TGCGCCAGCAGCCAAGTCGGGATGGGCGAAAAACTGTTTTTT
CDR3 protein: CASSQVGMGEKLFF

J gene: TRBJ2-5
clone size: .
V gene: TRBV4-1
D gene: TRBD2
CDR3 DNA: TGCGCCAGCAGCCAGGGGGGTAGCGGGGGGGCTGGGGAGACCCAGTACTTC
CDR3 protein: CASSQGGSGGAGETQYF

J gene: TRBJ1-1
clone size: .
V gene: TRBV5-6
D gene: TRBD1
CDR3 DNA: TGTGCCAGCAGCCGGCGACAGGGTAACAAGGGGAACACTGAAGCTTTCTTT
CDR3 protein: CASSRRQGNKGNTEAFF

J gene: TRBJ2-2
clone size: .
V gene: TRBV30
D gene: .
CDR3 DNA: TGTGCCTGGGGAACAGGCGCGAACACCGGGGAGCTGTTTTTT
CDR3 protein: CAWGTGANTGELFF

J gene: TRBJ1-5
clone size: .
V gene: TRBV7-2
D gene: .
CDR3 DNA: TGTGCCAGCAGCTTAGGGTCGGGTCAGCCCCAGCATTTT
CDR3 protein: CASSLGSGQPQHF

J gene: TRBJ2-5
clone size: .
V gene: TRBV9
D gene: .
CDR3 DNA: TGTGCCAGTTCAATAAGGGGCGGGGCGAACCAAGAGACCCAGTACTTC
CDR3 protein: CASSIRGGANQETQYF

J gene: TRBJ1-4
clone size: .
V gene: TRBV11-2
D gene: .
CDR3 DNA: TGTGCCAGCAGCTCGCTGGGGGAAAAACTGTTTTTT
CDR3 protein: CASSSLGEKLFF

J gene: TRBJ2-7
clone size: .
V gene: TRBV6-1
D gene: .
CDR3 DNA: TGTGCCAGCATTAGAACTCGGACTGGATCCTACGAGCAGTACTTC
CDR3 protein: CASIRTRTGSYEQYF

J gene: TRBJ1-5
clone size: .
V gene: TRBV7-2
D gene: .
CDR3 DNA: TGTGCCAGCAGCGATGGGGGGGGTAGAGGGCAGCCCCAGCATTTT
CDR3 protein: CASSDGGGRGQPQHF

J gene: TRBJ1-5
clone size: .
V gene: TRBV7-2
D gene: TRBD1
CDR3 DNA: TGTGCCAGCAGCTTAGAGGGACAGCAGAATCAGCCCCAGCATTTT
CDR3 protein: CASSLEGQQNQPQHF

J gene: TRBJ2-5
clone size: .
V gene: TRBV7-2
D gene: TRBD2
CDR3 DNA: TGTGCCAGCAGCTCGACTAGCGGGGCCCCGAAGACCCAGTACTTC
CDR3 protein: CASSSTSGAPKTQYF

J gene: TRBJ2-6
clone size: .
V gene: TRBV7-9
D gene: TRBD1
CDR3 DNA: TGTGCCAGCAGCACATCCGGGACAGATACTTCTGGGGCCAACGTCCTGACTTTC
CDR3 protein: CASSTSGTDTSGANVLTF

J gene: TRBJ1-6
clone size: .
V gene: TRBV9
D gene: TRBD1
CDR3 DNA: TGTGCCAGCAGCGAGGGGACAGGGCGGGGTTCACCCCTCCACTTT
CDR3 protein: CASSEGTGRGSPLHF

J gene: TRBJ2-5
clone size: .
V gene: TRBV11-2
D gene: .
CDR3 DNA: TGTGCCAGCAGCCCAATCAGGCGTCAGAGGGGGCAAGAGACCCAGTACTTC
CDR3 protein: CASSPIRRQRGQETQYF

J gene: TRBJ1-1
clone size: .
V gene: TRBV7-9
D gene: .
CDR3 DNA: TGTGCCAGCAGCCCAGGGGCCCGAGAAGCTTTCTTT
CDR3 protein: CASSPGAREAFF

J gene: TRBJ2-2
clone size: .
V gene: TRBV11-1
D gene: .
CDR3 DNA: TGTGCCAGCACCCAGACAGGGGAGCTGTTTTTT
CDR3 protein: CASTQTGELFF